A selection of T cell receptor beta chains follows, all from one sample in a study of cytomegalovirus exposure and HLA in healthy donors. Clones were sequenced by immunoSEQ multiplex PCR, and TCRdb holds only the in-frame ones, with some missing. Of approximately 130,000 clones listed, roughly 9% are singletons. Sequenced material: PBMCs. Receptors were obtained from a woman aged 40-49 years in good health and CMV-seropositive. The CDR3 runs from the conserved cysteine through the conserved F or W. The D gene is left open where the match is weak. Some rows mark clone size as missing; the rest say once, few, many or name a class of expanded clone.

abundance,j_gene,d_gene,v_gene,CDR3aa,CDR3nt
-,TRBJ2-5,TRBD2,TRBV5-1,CASSQGYGTGTRLQETQYF,TGCGCCAGCAGTCAGGGGTATGGGACCGGGACTAGACTCCAAGAGACCCAGTACTTC
-,TRBJ1-2,TRBD1,TRBV2,CASSRQGTGYGYTF,TGTGCCAGCAGCCGACAGGGCACCGGCTATGGCTACACCTTC
few,TRBJ1-5,-,TRBV10-1,CASSESGGNQPQHF,TGCGCCAGCAGTGAGTCGGGGGGTAATCAGCCCCAGCATTTT
-,TRBJ2-6,TRBD1,TRBV19,CASSIDTAGTEHSGANVLTF,TGTGCCAGTAGTATAGATACCGCCGGGACAGAACACTCTGGGGCCAACGTCCTGACTTTC
-,TRBJ1-2,TRBD1,TRBV7-9,CASRLQGPRGYKF,TGTGCCAGCAGATTACAGGGGCCGAGGGGCTACAAATTC
-,TRBJ1-1,-,TRBV5-1,CASSPSRTGDTEAFF,TGCGCCAGCAGCCCCTCCAGGACGGGGGACACTGAAGCTTTCTTT
-,TRBJ1-1,-,TRBV10-3,CAISESGAHRAFF,TGTGCCATCAGTGAGTCGGGGGCCCACCGAGCTTTCTTT
few,TRBJ2-7,-,TRBV5-1,CTSSPPGTIPDEQYF,TGCACCAGCAGCCCACCCGGGACAATACCGGACGAGCAGTACTTC
few,TRBJ2-3,-,TRBV5-4,CASSGGGTISTDTQYF,TGTGCCAGCAGCGGGGGCGGCACGATTAGCACAGATACGCAGTATTTT
-,TRBJ1-2,TRBD1,TRBV6-6,CASSLDPGQGPYGYTF,TGTGCCAGCAGTCTTGATCCGGGACAGGGGCCCTATGGCTACACCTTC
few,TRBJ1-1,-,TRBV5-6,CASRDGQRMNTEAFF,TGTGCCAGCAGGGACGGACAGCGGATGAACACTGAAGCTTTCTTT
few,TRBJ2-7,TRBD1,TRBV6-6,CASSHRDRGSYEQYF,TGTGCCAGCAGTCACCGGGACAGGGGCTCCTACGAGCAGTACTTC
few,TRBJ1-2,-,TRBV4-1,CASSQVTAGGYTF,TGCGCCAGCAGCCAAGTGACAGCCGGGGGCTACACCTTC
few,TRBJ1-1,-,TRBV9,CASSVGSGAEAFF,TGTGCCAGCAGCGTAGGTTCAGGGGCTGAAGCTTTCTTT
-,TRBJ2-5,-,TRBV11-3,CASSAGTGRWAQYF,TGTGCCAGCAGCGCAGGAACAGGGCGATGGGCCCAGTACTTC
-,TRBJ1-1,-,TRBV7-2,CASSLEMGQEAFF,TGTGCCAGCAGCTTAGAAATGGGACAAGAAGCTTTCTTT
few,TRBJ1-6,TRBD1,TRBV15,CATSRDQGANSPLHF,TGTGCCACCAGCAGAGATCAGGGGGCTAATTCACCCCTCCACTTT
-,TRBJ2-2,-,TRBV5-4,CASSSPTDSGELFF,TGTGCCAGCAGCTCCCCCACGGACTCCGGGGAGCTGTTTTTT
-,TRBJ2-1,-,TRBV7-9,CASSFWGQGANEQFF,TGTGCCAGCAGCTTCTGGGGGCAGGGTGCCAATGAGCAGTTCTTC
-,TRBJ1-2,TRBD1,TRBV9,CASSVAGGGNYGYTF,TGTGCCAGCAGCGTAGCTGGAGGGGGCAACTATGGCTACACCTTC
few,TRBJ1-4,-,TRBV7-9,CASSPGTPGLNEKLFF,TGTGCCAGCAGCCCCGGAACCCCAGGGCTAAATGAAAAACTGTTTTTT
-,TRBJ2-7,TRBD1,TRBV19,CASSLTGTGGDEQYF,TGTGCCAGTAGCCTTACCGGGACAGGGGGCGACGAGCAGTACTTC
-,TRBJ2-5,TRBD1,TRBV10-2,CASLGTKGAETQYF,TGCGCCAGCCTGGGGACCAAGGGGGCAGAGACCCAGTACTTC
few,TRBJ1-1,TRBD1,TRBV6-5,CASREGQPWTEAFF,TGTGCCAGCAGGGAGGGACAGCCTTGGACTGAAGCTTTCTTT
few,TRBJ1-3,-,TRBV10-3,CAISELRTAPGNTIYF,TGTGCCATCAGTGAACTCCGGACAGCCCCAGGAAACACCATATATTTT
-,TRBJ2-7,-,TRBV5-1,CASSLWGGLGEQYF,TGCGCCAGCAGCTTGTGGGGGGGCCTAGGGGAGCAGTACTTC
-,TRBJ1-2,TRBD1,TRBV19,CASSTDRASGYTF,TGTGCCAGTAGTACGGACAGGGCGAGTGGCTACACCTTC
-,TRBJ1-2,-,TRBV28,CASMDSGGDGYTF,TGTGCCAGCATGGACTCGGGGGGCGATGGCTACACCTTC
few,TRBJ1-5,-,TRBV4-2,CASSQDGQGSNQPQHF,TGTGCCAGCAGCCAAGACGGGCAGGGGAGCAATCAGCCCCAGCATTTT
few,TRBJ1-2,-,TRBV7-2,CASSLRQETYGYTF,TGTGCCAGCAGCTTACGACAGGAGACCTATGGCTACACCTTC
-,TRBJ2-7,-,TRBV7-2,CASSSGLLYEQYF,TGTGCCAGCAGCTCGGGACTTTTGTACGAGCAGTACTTC
few,TRBJ2-7,TRBD2,TRBV7-2,CASSLAGGVYYEQYF,TGTGCCAGCAGCTTAGCGGGGGGGGTCTACTACGAGCAGTACTTC
few,TRBJ1-6,-,TRBV5-1,CASSPGGSYNSPLHF,TGCGCCAGCAGCCCCGGGGGGTCCTATAATTCACCCCTCCACTTT
many,TRBJ1-2,-,TRBV7-9,CASSATGYGYTF,TGTGCCAGCAGCGCAACAGGTTATGGCTACACCTTC
-,TRBJ1-2,TRBD1,TRBV19,CASSRGTGNYGYTF,TGTGCCAGTAGTCGAGGGACAGGGAACTATGGCTACACCTTC
few,TRBJ1-2,-,TRBV6-5,CASTESYGYTF,TGTGCCAGCACAGAAAGCTATGGCTACACCTTC
few,TRBJ1-1,-,TRBV27,CASSSHRANTEAFF,TGTGCCAGCAGCTCCCACAGGGCTAACACTGAAGCTTTCTTT
-,TRBJ2-7,-,TRBV5-4,CASSLYGKSIYEQYF,TGTGCCAGCAGCTTGTACGGGAAAAGTATCTACGAGCAGTACTTC
-,TRBJ2-2,TRBD1,TRBV5-6,CASSLIMDRGMTGELFF,TGTGCCAGCAGCTTGATCATGGACAGGGGAATGACCGGGGAGCTGTTTTTT
few,TRBJ1-6,TRBD1,TRBV6-5,CASRGTAYNSPLHF,TGTGCCAGCAGAGGGACAGCTTATAATTCACCCCTCCACTTT
-,TRBJ1-6,TRBD1,TRBV15,CATSRAVGTGTSPLHF,TGTGCCACCAGCAGAGCCGTTGGGACAGGGACGTCACCCCTCCACTTT
-,TRBJ2-1,-,TRBV7-2,CASSRVSQGNNEQFF,TGTGCCAGCAGCCGGGTCTCTCAGGGTAACAATGAGCAGTTCTTC
-,TRBJ2-7,TRBD1,TRBV19,CASSTDWGQGYDEQYF,TGTGCCAGTAGTACTGATTGGGGACAGGGGTATGACGAGCAGTACTTC
few,TRBJ2-3,-,TRBV10-1,CASRRTEEGPRGLCTDTQYF,TGCGCCAGCAGGAGGACTGAAGAGGGCCCTAGAGGGCTCTGCACAGATACGCAGTATTTT
few,TRBJ2-1,TRBD1,TRBV5-1,CASSFPGQYNEQFF,TGCGCCAGCAGCTTCCCGGGACAGTACAATGAGCAGTTCTTC
-,TRBJ1-2,TRBD1,TRBV5-6,CASSRVGAQGDGYTF,TGTGCCAGCAGCCGGGTCGGAGCCCAGGGGGACGGCTACACCTTC
few,TRBJ2-2,TRBD1,TRBV18,CASSPGTGKTGELFF,TGTGCCAGCTCACCGGGGACAGGGAAAACCGGGGAGCTGTTTTTT
few,TRBJ1-6,-,TRBV5-5,CASSLTSSYNSPLHF,TGTGCCAGCAGCTTAACTAGCTCCTATAATTCACCCCTCCACTTT
few,TRBJ1-6,TRBD1,TRBV6-1,CASSSTGGGSPLHF,TGTGCCAGCAGCAGTACAGGGGGCGGTTCACCCCTCCACTTT
few,TRBJ1-2,TRBD1,TRBV2,CASSRRTGGYTF,TGTGCCAGCAGCCGTCGGACAGGAGGCTACACCTTC
-,TRBJ1-2,TRBD1,TRBV7-9,CASSLGGQGNYGYTF,TGTGCCAGCAGCTTAGGCGGACAGGGAAACTATGGCTACACCTTC
few,TRBJ2-7,-,TRBV6-5,CASSPSIYEQYF,TGTGCCAGCAGCCCATCAATCTACGAGCAGTACTTC
-,TRBJ2-3,TRBD2,TRBV5-1,CASSSQGTSRTDTQYF,TGCGCCAGCAGCTCGCAGGGGACTAGCCGCACAGATACGCAGTATTTT